This T cell receptor beta chain emerged from a study of T cell changes during pregnancy in multiple sclerosis (dated by TCRdb to about 2019). Regarding the complete study: The study looked at changes in the T cell repertoire across pregnancy in women with multiple sclerosis.

This clone turned up a few times. It lacks a known antigen. Qualities for individual bases were not recorded, and no much larger clone is one base off. Library preparation was by the immunoSEQ multiplex PCR assay. The table was pulled from immuneACCESS by TCRdb, which kept in-frame rearrangements only. Such tables lose some clones; where checked, under half of the loss comes from unresolved V genes, and the rest has no known cause. The sample table records about 67,000 clones; about 89% of these occur just once. The ten top clones hold almost 1.5% of the sample. CDR1 and CDR2 were assigned from the germline V gene (reference sequence) as LNHNV and YYDKDF. From cysteine to phenylalanine, the CDR3 is 13 amino acids long. Just CDR3 DNA is preserved here, 39 bases in frame from base 1. V and J are truncated by 5 bases and 2 bases respectively, leaving an intervening sequence of 9 bases.

The V and J genes are TRBV15 and TRBJ1-2; the D gene is not confidently resolved. The material was peripheral blood, obtained in the second trimester of pregnancy. This TCR was recovered from a female donor with multiple sclerosis, enrolled in a pregnancy study. The nucleotide sequence reads TGTGCCACCAGCCCGCGGGAAAACTATGGCTACACCTTC. It translates as CATSPRENYGYTF.